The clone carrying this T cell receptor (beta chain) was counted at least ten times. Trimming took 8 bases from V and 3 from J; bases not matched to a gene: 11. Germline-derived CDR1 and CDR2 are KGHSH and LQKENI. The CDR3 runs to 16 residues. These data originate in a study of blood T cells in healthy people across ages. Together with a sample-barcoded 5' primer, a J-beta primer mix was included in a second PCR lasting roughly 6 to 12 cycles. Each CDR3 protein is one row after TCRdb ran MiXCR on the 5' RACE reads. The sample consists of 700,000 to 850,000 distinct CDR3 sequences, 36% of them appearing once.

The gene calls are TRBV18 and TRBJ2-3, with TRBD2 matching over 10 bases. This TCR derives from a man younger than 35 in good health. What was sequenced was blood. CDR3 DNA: TGTGCCAGCAGCCCGCCAGTAGCGGGGGGAACAGATACGCAGTATTTT. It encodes CASSPPVAGGTDTQYF.